The 17 T cell receptor beta chains below were found in one sample sequenced in a study of tumor and adjacent non-tumor tissue in lung cancer listed by TCRdb under 2018. RNA was isolated from bulk unsorted tissue, and RNA quality was assessed with a NanoDrop ND-1000 and an Agilent 2100. The library was produced with multiplex PCR. Sequenced on an Illumina HiSeq 2500. TCRbeta libraries were built by three rounds of nested PCR using primers (Table S4), following protocols modified from ARM-PCR. TCRdb handled the public reads itself, with Q25 trimming in fastp and clone calling in MiXCR, and kept productive beta chains. For every CDR3 protein sequence, its rows merge into one entry that carries the most common genes and DNA. In this sample the table shows under 150,000 distinct CDR3 sequences, approximately 66% of which occur a single time. Of the sample, around a sixth is held by the ten largest clones.

Sample: lung tumor tissue. Receptor source: a man in his 60s with small cell lung cancer.

V and J are TRBV5-1 and TRBJ2-3, with TRBD2 matching over 11 bases. V was clipped by 2 bases and J by 13 bases; unmatched bases: 15. Germline V gives CDR1 SGHRS, CDR2 YFSETQ. The CDR3 runs to 16 residues. CDR3 region: CASSLDGTSGLDTEYF. The CDR3 DNA reads TGCGCCAGCAGCTTAGACGGGACTAGCGGATTAGATACCGAGTATTTT.

This clonotype occurred once. A much larger clone sits a single nucleotide away, making a read error possible. This sequence joins TRBV20-1 and TRBJ2-3, with D unresolved. The CDR3 runs to 14 residues. V dropped 0 bases and J dropped 6 bases, with 13 bases sitting between them. Germline V gives CDR1 DFQATT, CDR2 SNEGSKA (reference sequence). In DNA form, the CDR3 reads TGCAGTGCTAGAGATATGTACGGGTGGGATACGCAGTATTTT. Encoded protein: CSARDMYGWDTQYF.

The chain employs TRBV12-3 or TRBV12-4 and TRBJ1-1; D is possibly TRBD1 (5 bases). The CDR3 length is 16 residues. The germline V and J ends were trimmed by 3 bases and 7 bases, with 21 bases remaining between them. Here the CDR3 reads CASSFMRVGGESEAFF. CDR3 coding DNA: TGTGCCAGCAGTTTCATGAGGGTCGGAGGGGAGAGTGAAGCTTTCTTT.

This clonotype appeared a few times. The chain couples TRBV11-2 to TRBJ2-1, with D unresolved. CDR3 length: 13 amino acids. Per germline, CDR1 SGHAT and CDR2 FQNNGV. The CDR3 nucleotides are TGTGTCAGTGGCTTCGTGCTCAACAATGAGCAGTTCTTC. This codes for CVSGFVLNNEQFF.

As concerns this clonotype: A much larger clonotype is one base distant, so this may be a read error. The chain joins TRBV6-1 to TRBJ1-5; D ambiguous. CDR1 MNHNS and CDR2 SASEGT come from the germline V gene. The CDR3 contains 12 residues. CDR3 nucleotide sequence: TGTGCCAGCAGAGACACCGGGCAGCCCCTGCATTTT. It specifies CASRDTGQPLHF.

As to this clonotype: The junction shows a germline mismatch at one end, possibly a read error. The chain uses TRBV5-1 and TRBJ2-2; D might be TRBD2 (6 bases). The CDR3 has 16 amino acids. CDR1 is SGHRS, CDR2 YFSETQ, per germline. CDR3 sequence reads: CASNLVGGLNTGVLFF. DNA of the CDR3: TGCGCCAGCAACTTGGTCGGGGGACTGAACACCGGGGTGCTGTTTTTT. Filled out from reference TRBV5-1 and TRBJ2-2, the complete variable domain reads KAGVTQTPRYLIKTRGQQVTLSCSPISGHRSVSWYQQTPGQGLQFLFEYFSETQRNKGNFPGRFSGRQFSNSRSEMNVSTLELGDSALYLCASNLVGGLNTGVLFFGEGSRLTVL.

This chain links TRBV6-1 with TRBJ1-5, with D unclear. Between the trimmed V and J ends, which lost 6 bases and 10 bases, there was a span of 19 bases. The CDR3 spans 14 residues. Per the germline V gene, CDR1 is MNHNS and CDR2 is SASEGT. The CDR3 nucleotides are TGTGCCAGCAGGGCGGGGTTCGGCGGTCAACCCCAGCATTTT. Amino acid sequence: CASRAGFGGQPQHF.

As regards this clonotype: An end of the junction differs from the germline gene, which may be a read error. The chain links TRBV11-2 to TRBJ2-1; TRBD2 matches 8 bases. Germline V gene sequence: CDR1 SGHAT, CDR2 FQNNGV. CDR3 length: 15 amino acids. CDR3: CASSRTSGFNNGQFF. For the CDR3, the DNA is TGTGCCAGCAGCCGAACTAGCGGATTTAACAATGGGCAGTTCTTC.

This clonotype was detected ten times or more. CDR3 sequence: CASSFRGGEAFF. CDR3 DNA: TGTGCCAGCAGCTTCCGGGGAGGCGAAGCTTTCTTT. This chain uses TRBV5-6 with TRBJ1-1; D gene uncertain. CDR1 and CDR2 from the germline V gene are SGHDT and YYEEEE. The CDR3 loop spans 12 amino acids. Trimming removed 2 bases from V and 8 bases from J, with 10 bases in between.

As for this clonotype: The junction and the germline gene differ at one end; a read error may be behind it. The chain has TRBV13 and TRBJ1-1, with D tentatively TRBD1 (5 bases). CDR1 and CDR2 (germline): PRHDT, FYEKMQ (reference sequence). This CDR3 is 13 amino acids long. The chain's CDR3 is CASSPGKNTQAFF. Written as DNA, the CDR3 is TGTGCCAGCAGCCCAGGGAAGAACACTCAAGCTTTCTTT.

The chain has TRBV20-1 and TRBJ1-1; perhaps TRBD1 as D (6 bases). Germline-derived CDR1 and CDR2 are DFQATT and SNEGSKA (reference sequence). The CDR3 is 15 residues long. V was clipped by 7 bases and J by 3 bases, with 21 bases between them. The DNA of the CDR3 is TGCAGTGTTGGAGCGAGGGGGGAGTGGGACACTGAAGCTTTCTTT. It specifies CSVGARGEWDTEAFF.

Turning to this clonotype: Lacking the conserved final phenylalanine or tryptophan, this CDR3 likely reflects a read error. The chain links TRBV11-3 to TRBJ2-1; tentatively, D is TRBD1 (5 bases). The germline CDR1 and CDR2 sequences are SGHNT and YENEEA. The CDR3 is 15 amino acids. CDR3 in DNA: TGTGCCAGCACCTTAGTGGTAGGGGCCTACAATGAGCAGTTCCTC. Translation: CASTLVVGAYNEQFL.

J is TRBJ2-1 and V is TRBV4-1, with D perhaps matching TRBD2 (5 bases). Germline V gene lookup returns CDR1 MGHRA and CDR2 YSYEKL. V lost 1 base to trimming and J lost 5 bases, with 15 bases between them. This CDR3 region has 16 residues. Here the CDR3 DNA reads TGCGCCAGCAGCCAAGGGCGGGTTAGCGACAACAATGAGCAGTTCTTC. Its translation: CASSQGRVSDNNEQFF.

Notes on this clonotype: The junction does not match germline at one end; this may be a read error. The chain links TRBV11-2 to TRBJ2-7; D is perhaps TRBD2 (5 bases). CDR1 is SGHAT, CDR2 FQNNGV, per germline. This CDR3 region has 13 residues. As DNA, the CDR3 is TGTACCAGCAGCTTAGCGCCATACTACGAGCAACACTTC. It translates to CTSSLAPYYEQHF.

A word on this clonotype: This could be a read error, since a much larger clone is one nucleotide away. This chain uses TRBV20-1 with TRBJ1-5; 7 positions agree with TRBD1. This CDR3 has 13 residues. The germline V gene has CDR1 DFQATT and CDR2 SNEGSKA (reference sequence). CDR3 bases: TGCGGTGCTAGAGATAACAGGGGCCAGCCCCAGCATTTT. Its protein is CGARDNRGQPQHF.

In regard to this clonotype: A much larger clonotype is one base distant, so this may be a read error. J is TRBJ2-3 and V is TRBV20-1, with 9 bases lining up with TRBD2. V was clipped by 2 bases and J by 4 bases; unmatched bases: 7. The CDR3 consists of 15 residues. Germline-derived CDR1 and CDR2 are DFQATT and SNEGSKA (reference sequence). The DNA of the CDR3 is TGCAGTGCTAGACCCGGCGGGAGGGTTTCAGATACGCAGTATTTT. Protein: CSARPGGRVSDTQYF.

The sample holds one count of this clonotype. The rearrangement uses TRBV28 and TRBJ1-5; 9 bases agree with TRBD1. Germline loops: CDR1 MDHEN, CDR2 SYDVKM. The CDR3 is 12 residues long. CDR3 loop: CVTRQGEQPQHF. The CDR3 bases are TGTGTCACTAGACAGGGGGAACAGCCCCAGCATTTT.